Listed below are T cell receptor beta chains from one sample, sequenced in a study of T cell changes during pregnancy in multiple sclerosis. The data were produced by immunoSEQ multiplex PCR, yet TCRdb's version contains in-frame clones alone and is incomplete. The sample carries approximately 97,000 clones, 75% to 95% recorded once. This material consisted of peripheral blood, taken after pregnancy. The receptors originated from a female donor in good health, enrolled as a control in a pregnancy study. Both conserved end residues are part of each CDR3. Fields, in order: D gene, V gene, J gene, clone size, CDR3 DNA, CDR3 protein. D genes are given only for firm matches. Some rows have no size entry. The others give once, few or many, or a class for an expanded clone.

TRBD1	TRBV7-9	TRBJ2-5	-	TGTGCCAGCAGCTGGACAGGGGTCGAGACCCAGTACTTC	CASSWTGVETQYF
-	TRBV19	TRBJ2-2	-	TGTGCCAGTAGTATATTCATTTCGAACACCGGGGAGCTGTTTTTT	CASSIFISNTGELFF
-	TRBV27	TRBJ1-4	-	TGTGCCAGCAGGAGGGCGCCGAGTGAAAAACTGTTTTTT	CASRRAPSEKLFF
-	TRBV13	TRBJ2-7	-	TGTGCCAGCAGCTTTTCGGGGTTAGCCTACGAGCAGTACTTC	CASSFSGLAYEQYF
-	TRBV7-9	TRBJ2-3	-	TGTGCCAGCAGCCAACAGGGAAATACGCAGTATTTT	CASSQQGNTQYF
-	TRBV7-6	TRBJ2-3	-	TGTGCCAGCAGCTTAGCGGGGCAAACAGATACGCAGTATTTT	CASSLAGQTDTQYF
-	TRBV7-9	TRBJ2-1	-	TGTGCCAGCAGCTTAAACAGCCTCGGCAATGAGCAGTTCTTC	CASSLNSLGNEQFF
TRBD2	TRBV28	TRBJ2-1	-	TGTGCCAGCAGTTTGGGACTAGCGGTGAATGAGCAGTTCTTC	CASSLGLAVNEQFF
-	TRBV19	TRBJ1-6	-	TGTGCCAGTAGTATAGAGGGACTGAGTTCACCCCTCCACTTT	CASSIEGLSSPLHF
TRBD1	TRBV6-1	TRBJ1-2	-	TGTGCCAGCCTTAACAGGGGCCCAAGCGGAGGCTACACCTTC	CASLNRGPSGGYTF
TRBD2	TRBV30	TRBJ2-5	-	TGTGCCTTTGGGGGGGGAAGGACCCAGTACTTC	CAFGGGRTQYF
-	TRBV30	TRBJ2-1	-	TGTGCCTGGGAAACTCCTGGAGGGGCGAGTCAGTTCTTC	CAWETPGGASQFF
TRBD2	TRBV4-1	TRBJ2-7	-	TGCGCCAGCAGCCCCCAAATACGGGTAGCGGGGGCCTTGAGCTCCTACGAGCAGTACTTC	CASSPQIRVAGALSSYEQYF
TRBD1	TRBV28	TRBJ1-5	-	TGTGCCAGCAGTTATACGGGACAGAGAAATCAGCCCCAGCATTTT	CASSYTGQRNQPQHF
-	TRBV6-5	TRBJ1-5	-	TGTGCCTGCGACCGGCAGGGACAAGGACAGCCCCGGCATTTT	CACDRQGQGQPRHF
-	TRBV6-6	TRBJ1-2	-	TGTGCCAGCAGTGCCGACAGTCGGTATGGCTACACCTTC	CASSADSRYGYTF
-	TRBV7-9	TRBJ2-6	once	TGTGCCAGCAGCCTGAGGGTAGCGGGGGCCAACGTCCTGACTTTC	CASSLRVAGANVLTF
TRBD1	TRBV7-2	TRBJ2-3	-	TGTGCCAGCAGCTCTGGGGACAGGACTTTTGATACGCAGTATTTT	CASSSGDRTFDTQYF
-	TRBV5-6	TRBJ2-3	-	TGTGCCAGCAGCTCAATCACAGATACGCAGTATTTT	CASSSITDTQYF
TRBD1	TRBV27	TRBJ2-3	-	TGTGCCAGCAGTTTCAAGGCGGGACAGGGAACCACAGATACGCAGTATTTT	CASSFKAGQGTTDTQYF
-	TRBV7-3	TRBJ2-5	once	TGTGCCAGCAGCTTAGGGGGCAGGGAGACCCAGTACTTC	CASSLGGRETQYF
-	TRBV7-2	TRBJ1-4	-	TGTGCCAGCAGCTATGAGGGTACAGCTAATGAAAAACTGTTTTTT	CASSYEGTANEKLFF
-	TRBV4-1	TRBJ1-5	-	TGCGCCAGCAGCCAAGAAGACAGAGTTAATCAGCCCCAGCATTTT	CASSQEDRVNQPQHF
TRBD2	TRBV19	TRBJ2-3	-	TGTGCCAGTAGTATGGCGGGGGGCCGGAATACGCAGTATTTT	CASSMAGGRNTQYF
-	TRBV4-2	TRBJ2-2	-	TGTGCCAGCAGCCAAGATGGAGGCGAGGAGCTGTTTTTT	CASSQDGGEELFF
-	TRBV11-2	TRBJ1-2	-	TGTGCCAGCAGCTTAGGACAGCTTTATGGCTACACCTTC	CASSLGQLYGYTF
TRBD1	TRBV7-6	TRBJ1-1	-	TGTGCCAGCAGATCCGGGACAGAGAGGAACACTGAAGCTTTCTTT	CASRSGTERNTEAFF
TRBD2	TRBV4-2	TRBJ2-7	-	TGTGCCAGCAGCCACCAGACTAGCGACCCGACCTACGAGCAGTACTTC	CASSHQTSDPTYEQYF
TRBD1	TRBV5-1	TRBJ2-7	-	TGCGCCAGCAGCCGATCATCTGGACAGGGGGGCTACGAGCAGTACTTC	CASSRSSGQGGYEQYF
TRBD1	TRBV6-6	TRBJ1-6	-	TGTGCCAGCAGGGAACACAGGGGCGGATCACCCCTCCACTTT	CASREHRGGSPLHF
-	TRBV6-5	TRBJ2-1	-	TGTGCCAGCCCCCCTCCCGGCCGGGTCTACAATGAGCAGTTCTTC	CASPPPGRVYNEQFF
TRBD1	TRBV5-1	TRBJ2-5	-	TGCGCCAGTGCCGACAGGGGAGGAATAGGTCAAGCAATGGAGACCCAGTACTTC	CASADRGGIGQAMETQYF
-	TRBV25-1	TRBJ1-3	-	TGTGCCTCTTCCTTAGGGGTTGGAAACACCATATATTTT	CASSLGVGNTIYF
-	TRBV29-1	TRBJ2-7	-	TGCAGCGTTGAAACAGCCTCCTACGAGCAGTACTTC	CSVETASYEQYF
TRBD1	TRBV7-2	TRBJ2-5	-	TGTGCCAGCAGGTTGGGCACCCAGGGGGCCCAGTACTTC	CASRLGTQGAQYF
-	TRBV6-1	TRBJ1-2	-	TGTGCGAGCAGAGAAAACCGGAGGGGCTACACCTTC	CASRENRRGYTF
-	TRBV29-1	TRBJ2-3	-	TGCAGCGTTGTGTGGGACTTTAGCACAGATACGCAGTATTTT	CSVVWDFSTDTQYF
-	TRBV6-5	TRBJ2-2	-	TGTGCCAGCAGCTGGGCCTCCACTTACACCGGGGAGCTGTTTTTT	CASSWASTYTGELFF
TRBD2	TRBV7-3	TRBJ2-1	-	TGTGCCAGCAGCCCTCGACTAGCGGGGCCCTCCAATGAGCAGTTCTTC	CASSPRLAGPSNEQFF
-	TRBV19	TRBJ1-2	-	TGTGCCAGTGTGGGTCCGGGATCATGGAACGGCTACACCTTC	CASVGPGSWNGYTF
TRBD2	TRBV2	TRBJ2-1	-	TGTGCCAGCAGGGCGACTAGCGGGGGGTCCTACAATGAGCAGTTCTTC	CASRATSGGSYNEQFF
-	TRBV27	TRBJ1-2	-	TGTGCCAGCAGTTCGACATCTAACTATGGCTACACCTTC	CASSSTSNYGYTF
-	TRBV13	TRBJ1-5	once	TGTGCCAGCAGCACCAGGGATCAGCCCCAGCATTTT	CASSTRDQPQHF
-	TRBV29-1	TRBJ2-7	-	TGCAGCGTAGACACAGGGAGCCACGAGCAGTACTTC	CSVDTGSHEQYF
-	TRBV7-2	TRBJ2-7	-	TGTGCCAGCACCAGGGAACACTACGAGCAGTACTTC	CASTREHYEQYF
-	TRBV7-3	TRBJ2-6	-	TGTGCCAGCAGCCTCTATGGGGGGGCCTCTGGGGCCAACGTCCTGACTTTC	CASSLYGGASGANVLTF
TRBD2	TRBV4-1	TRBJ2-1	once	TGCGCCAGCAGCTGGCTAGCGGGGCCAAATGAGCAGTTCTTC	CASSWLAGPNEQFF
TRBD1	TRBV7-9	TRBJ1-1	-	TGTGCCAGCAGCTTAGGGACAGGGGGAATGAACACTGAAGCTTTCTTT	CASSLGTGGMNTEAFF
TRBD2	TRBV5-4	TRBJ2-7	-	TGTGCCAGCAGCACGACTAGCGGCTACGAGCAGTACTTC	CASSTTSGYEQYF
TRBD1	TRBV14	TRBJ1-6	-	TGTGCCAGCAGCCAATCGCGCCTTGCCCACAGGGGGGGGGCGCATAATTCACCCCTCCACTTT	CASSQSRLAHRGGAHNSPLHF